A single T cell receptor beta chain is shown here with its context. This sample was included in a study of technical replicates of blood from a handful of donors. Sequenced by immunoSEQ multiplex PCR; TCRdb stores in-frame clones only, minus some. The sample lists 60,000 to 85,000 clones; around nine tenths were seen once. The V gene's germline CDR1 is SGHAT and CDR2 FQNNGV. The CDR3 sequence is 15 residues long. V was shortened by 6 bases and J by 0 bases, with 13 bases between the two germline ends. This receptor was taken from a human donor in good health. Sequenced sample: T cells isolated from PBMCs. The rearrangement joins TRBV11-2 to TRBJ2-3; possibly TRBD1 for D (5 bases). The CDR3 sequence: CASSQQVSSTDTQYF. For the CDR3, the DNA is TGTGCCAGCAGTCAACAGGTTTCTAGCACAGATACGCAGTATTTT.